These 32 T cell receptor beta chains were sequenced from one sample in a study of T cells in narcolepsy. The table came from immunoSEQ multiplex PCR; TCRdb's copy has only in-frame clones and leaves some out. The sample comprises 30,000 to 45,000 clones, roughly nine tenths of which are singletons, and over 0.8% rests with the top ten. Input material: CD45RA- memory CD4+ T cells from PBMCs. These TCRs come from a human donor with narcolepsy.

The chain links TRBV28 to TRBJ1-2, with D uncertain. Trimming pared 2 bases from V and 4 bases from J, leaving 17 bases between. The CDR3 runs to 16 residues. CDR1 is MDHEN, CDR2 SYDVKM, per germline. CDR3 amino acids: CASSLPWLREPYGYTF. Written as DNA, the CDR3 is TGTGCCAGCAGTTTACCGTGGCTCCGGGAGCCCTATGGCTACACCTTC.

This clone occurred once. The gene calls are TRBV6-1 and TRBJ1-4; D is uncertain. This CDR3 is built from 15 residues. Germline V lookup: CDR1 MNHNS, CDR2 SASEGT. The V end was cut by 2 bases, the J end by 7 bases, with 14 bases between. The CDR3, as DNA: TGTGCCAGCAGTGAAAGACTGGGAATCCGTGAAAAACTGTTTTTT. It specifies CASSERLGIREKLFF.

The gene calls are TRBV28 and TRBJ2-1; 7 bases are a match to TRBD1. The V gene's germline CDR1 is MDHEN and CDR2 SYDVKM. J gave up 13 bases and V 3 bases, and 9 bases lay outside the gene matches. The CDR3 has 13 amino acids. The DNA for the CDR3 is TGTGCCAGCAGTTTGCAGGGGGTCCGAACCCAGTTCTTC. Its protein is CASSLQGVRTQFF.

The genes are TRBV28 and TRBJ1-4; D is ambiguous. There are 13 residues in the CDR3. Per the germline V gene, CDR1 is MDHEN and CDR2 is SYDVKM. The germline V and J ends were trimmed by 7 bases and 8 bases, with 14 bases remaining between them. The CDR3 sequence is CASTRGPLEKLFF. CDR3 sequence (DNA): TGTGCCAGCACCCGAGGGCCCCTGGAAAAACTGTTTTTT. The full variable domain, with the rest looked up from reference TRBV28 and TRBJ1-4, is DVKVTQSSRYLVKRTGEKVFLECVQDMDHENMFWYRQDPGLGLRLIYFSYDVKMKEKGDIPEGYSVSREKKERFSLILESASTNQTSMYLCASTRGPLEKLFFGSGTQLSVL.

The V and J genes are TRBV27 and TRBJ1-1; perhaps TRBD1 as D (5 bases). The CDR3 totals 15 residues. Germline CDR1 reads MNHEY; CDR2 reads SMNVEV (reference sequence). The V end was cut by 8 bases, the J end by 2 bases, with 18 bases between. CDR3 bases: TGTGCCAGCGGGAGTGGGGGGAAGCCTAACACTGAAGCTTTCTTT. This sequence encodes CASGSGGKPNTEAFF.

This chain links TRBV5-4 with TRBJ2-7; D might be TRBD1 (6 bases). The CDR3 has 14 amino acids. From germline, CDR1 is SGHNT and CDR2 YYREEE (reference sequence). The V gene lost 0 bases and the J gene lost 3 bases, with 10 bases spanning the gap. The CDR3 is CASSLAGRGYEQYF. The CDR3 DNA reads TGTGCCAGCAGCTTGGCCGGCAGGGGCTACGAGCAGTACTTC.

The chain links TRBV9 to TRBJ2-2; weak D call: TRBD1 (5 bases). Germline CDR1 and CDR2: SGDLS and YYNGEE. The CDR3 sequence is 15 residues long. V was shortened by 2 bases and J by 4 bases, with 12 bases between the two germline ends. The CDR3 is CASSVEWTLTGELFF. DNA for the CDR3: TGTGCCAGCAGCGTGGAATGGACACTCACCGGGGAGCTGTTTTTT.

The chain carries TRBV5-6 and TRBJ2-2, with 13 bases that match TRBD2. There are 16 residues in the CDR3. With 4 bases clipped from V and 7 bases from J, the junction kept 7 bases outside the gene matches. The germline V gene has CDR1 SGHDT and CDR2 YYEEEE. The CDR3 bases are TGTGCCAGCAGCAGGGGACTAGCGGGGAATGGCGGGGAGCTGTTTTTT. This codes for CASSRGLAGNGGELFF.

This sequence joins TRBV5-1 and TRBJ1-5; D remains unclear. The germline CDR1 and CDR2 sequences are SGHRS and YFSETQ. V shed 1 base and J shed 7 bases, with 6 bases lying between them. The CDR3 extends over 12 amino acids. Here the CDR3 DNA reads TGCGCCAGCAGCTTGTTAGAACAGCCCCAGCATTTT. Its protein product is CASSLLEQPQHF.

The chain combines TRBV5-1 with TRBJ2-7; no definite D call. This CDR3 is built from 11 residues. V was shortened by 4 bases and J by 6 bases, with 8 bases between the two germline ends. Germline lookup yields CDR1 SGHRS and CDR2 YFSETQ. The DNA of the CDR3 is TGCGCCAGCAGCGACCTTGGCGAGCAGTACTTC. Translating it yields CASSDLGEQYF.

The chain couples TRBV19 to TRBJ1-1; D remains ambiguous. The germline V gene has CDR1 LNHDA and CDR2 SQIVND (reference sequence). Trimming stripped 1 base from V and 1 base from J, with 7 bases between. The CDR3 runs to 14 residues. Here the CDR3 reads CASSIARTNTEAFF. The CDR3 coding sequence is TGTGCCAGTAGTATAGCTAGGACGAACACTGAAGCTTTCTTT.

The V call is TRBV5-1, the J call TRBJ2-5; D is perhaps TRBD1 (6 bases). Germline V CDR1 and CDR2: SGHRS, YFSETQ. This CDR3 is 15 amino acids long. Trimming stripped 0 bases from V and 4 bases from J, with 13 bases between. CDR3 DNA: TGCGCCAGCAGCTTGGAGCCGGACAGCTTAGAGACCCAGTACTTC. Amino acids: CASSLEPDSLETQYF.

The V and J genes are TRBV5-4 and TRBJ1-2, with TRBD1 as a possible D gene (5 bases). The CDR3 is 13 amino acids. Germline-derived CDR1 and CDR2 are SGHNT and YYREEE (reference sequence). V lost 4 bases to trimming and J lost 4 bases, with 11 bases between them. CDR3 in DNA: TGTGCCAGCAGCCCCCGGGACGGCTATGGCTACACCTTC. It codes for CASSPRDGYGYTF.

V is TRBV29-1 and J is TRBJ2-7; 9 positions match TRBD1. Germline V gene data show CDR1 as SQVTM and CDR2 as ANQGSEA. The ends lost 5 bases at V and 0 bases at J; junction bases unmatched: 8. The CDR3 extends over 15 amino acids. DNA of the CDR3: TGCAGCGTTTTGCGGGGGACAGGGAGCTCCTACGAGCAGTACTTC. Translating it yields CSVLRGTGSSYEQYF.

The gene calls are TRBV11-3 and TRBJ1-1; D call uncertain. The CDR3 extends over 14 amino acids. The V end lost 5 bases, the J end lost 1 base, and 11 bases lay between the germline ends. Germline lookup yields CDR1 SGHNT and CDR2 YENEEA. As DNA, the CDR3 is TGTGCCAGCAGCCTCGCGGCAGGGAACACTGAAGCTTTCTTT. It yields the protein CASSLAAGNTEAFF.

This chain links TRBV2 with TRBJ2-1; 10 bases map to TRBD2. The CDR3 consists of 14 residues. Unmatched junction bases numbered 2, after V lost 6 bases and J lost 3 bases. Germline CDR1 reads SNHLY; CDR2 reads FYNNEI. CDR3 nucleotide sequence: TGTGCCAGCAGCGGACTAGCGGACTACAATGAGCAGTTCTTC. Translated: CASSGLADYNEQFF.

The CDR3 nucleotides are TGTGCCAGCAGCCCAGGGACAGTAGGAAACTATGGCTACACCTTC. Protein sequence: CASSPGTVGNYGYTF. The chain has TRBV6-1 and TRBJ1-2; TRBD1 matches at 7 bases. CDR1 is MNHNS, CDR2 SASEGT, per germline. With V trimmed by 6 bases and J by 2 bases, 9 bases remained unmatched. The CDR3 loop spans 15 amino acids.

This clone is deemed medium-sized. The rearrangement links TRBV7-2 to TRBJ2-7; no clear D gene. Between the trimmed V and J ends, which lost 5 bases and 1 base, there was a span of 18 bases. Germline V gives CDR1 SGHTA, CDR2 FQGNSA. The CDR3 is 16 amino acids. DNA for the CDR3: TGTGCCAGCAGCCGTCGTCACTCACTCGGGTCCTACGAGCAGTACTTC. This gives the protein CASSRRHSLGSYEQYF.

This chain uses TRBV6-1 with TRBJ1-5; D gene unclear. Trimming pared 4 bases from V and 2 bases from J, leaving 9 bases between. The CDR3 is 14 residues long. The germline CDR1 and CDR2 sequences are MNHNS and SASEGT. CDR3 loop: CASSGSARNQPQHF. For the CDR3, the DNA is TGTGCCAGCAGTGGATCGGCTCGCAATCAGCCCCAGCATTTT.

This sequence joins TRBV7-3 and TRBJ2-2; a weak D match, TRBD2 (6 bases). Germline V gene lookup returns CDR1 SGHTA and CDR2 FQGTGA. The CDR3 length is 16 residues. V was trimmed by 0 bases and J by 4 bases, leaving 12 bases between them. CDR3 in amino acids: CASSLTFGGFTGELFF. Written as DNA, the CDR3 is TGTGCCAGCAGCTTAACTTTTGGAGGGTTCACCGGGGAGCTGTTTTTT. The variable domain in full, with the rest retrieved from reference TRBV7-3 and TRBJ2-2, is GAGVSQTPSNKVTEKGKYVELRCDPISGHTALYWYRQSLGQGPEFLIYFQGTGAADDSGLPNDRFFAVRPEGSVSTLKIQRTERGDSAVYLCASSLTFGGFTGELFFGEGSRLTVL.

The rearrangement joins TRBV5-8 to TRBJ2-5, with a tentative D call TRBD2 (6 bases). The germline CDR1 and CDR2 sequences are SGHTS and YDEGEE. Trimming left V 1 base short and J 6 bases short, with 13 bases between. The CDR3 contains 14 residues. The chain's CDR3 is CASSLRGLTKTQYF. DNA for the CDR3: TGTGCCAGCAGCTTGAGGGGACTTACCAAGACCCAGTACTTC. Together with reference TRBV5-8 and TRBJ2-5, the CDR3 gives the full variable domain: EAGVTQSPTHLIKTRGQQATLRCSPISGHTSVYWYQQALGLGLQFLLWYDEGEERNRGNFPPRFSGRQFPNYSSELNVNALELEDSALYLCASSLRGLTKTQYFGPGTRLLVL.

V and J are TRBV7-2 and TRBJ2-1, with a tentative D call TRBD2 (6 bases). With 3 bases removed from V and 0 bases from J, the gap between germline ends came to 12 bases. Germline V gene data show CDR1 as SGHTA and CDR2 as FQGNSA. This CDR3 has 16 amino acids. CDR3 protein: CASSLTAGRSYNEQFF. In DNA, the CDR3 is TGTGCCAGCAGCTTGACTGCGGGGCGCTCCTACAATGAGCAGTTCTTC.

V gene TRBV28 combines with J gene TRBJ2-6; weak D call: TRBD1 (6 bases). This CDR3 spans 15 amino acids. Trimming shortened V by 6 bases and J by 1 base, and 10 bases separated the two germline ends. The V gene's germline CDR1 is MDHEN and CDR2 SYDVKM. The CDR3 DNA reads TGTGCCAGCAGCTCTACAGGGTCTGGGGCCAACGTCCTGACTTTC. Encoded protein: CASSSTGSGANVLTF.

CDR3 bases: TGTGCCAGCAGCGGCGGGTTTAGCGAGCAGTACTTC. Translating it yields CASSGGFSEQYF. This chain uses TRBV28 with TRBJ2-7, with a tentative D call TRBD2 (5 bases). Deletions cut 6 bases from V and 6 bases from J, with 12 bases between. CDR1 and CDR2 from the germline V gene are MDHEN and SYDVKM. This CDR3 comprises 12 residues.

The chain combines TRBV28 with TRBJ1-5, with D maybe TRBD1 (5 bases). This CDR3 contains 17 residues. The germline V gene encodes CDR1 MDHEN and CDR2 SYDVKM. V shed 8 bases and J shed 10 bases, with 30 bases lying between them. The CDR3: CASGSFGGGASFGPQHF. The CDR3 nucleotides read TGTGCCAGCGGCAGTTTTGGTGGGGGTGCCAGCTTTGGACCCCAGCATTTT.

J is TRBJ2-7 and V is TRBV29-1; D gene ambiguous. This CDR3 contains 12 residues. Germline V gene lookup returns CDR1 SQVTM and CDR2 ANQGSEA. V was pared by 4 bases and J by 0 bases, with 7 bases between. CDR3: CSVVVGSYEQYF. In DNA, the CDR3 is TGCAGCGTTGTAGTGGGCTCCTACGAGCAGTACTTC.

The chain links TRBV5-5 to TRBJ1-5; D is possibly TRBD1 (5 bases). The CDR3 length is 14 residues. V gave up 5 bases and J gave up 3 bases, with 12 bases separating them. Germline V lookup: CDR1 SGHKS, CDR2 YYEKEE (reference sequence). The CDR3 is CASSGAGNNQPQHF. CDR3 sequence (DNA): TGTGCCAGCAGTGGGGCCGGTAACAATCAGCCCCAGCATTTT.

The chain couples TRBV7-8 to TRBJ1-2; D might be TRBD1 (5 bases). Trimming removed 2 bases from V and 8 bases from J, with 9 bases in between. This CDR3 comprises 12 residues. Germline loops: CDR1 SGHVS, CDR2 FQNEAQ. The CDR3 here is CASSLWGEGYTF. The CDR3 DNA reads as TGTGCCAGCAGCTTATGGGGGGAGGGCTACACCTTC.

This chain links TRBV7-2 with TRBJ2-2; 10 bases are shared with TRBD2. This CDR3 comprises 18 residues. Looked up from germline, CDR1 is SGHTA and CDR2 is FQGNSA. Trimming took 1 base from V and 6 from J; bases not matched to a gene: 11. Here the CDR3 reads CASSLVSSGSFSAGELFF. The CDR3 DNA reads TGTGCCAGCAGCTTAGTATCTAGCGGGAGTTTTTCGGCCGGGGAGCTGTTTTTT.

This chain uses TRBV4-2 with TRBJ2-5; no reliable D call. Trimming removed 0 bases from V and 2 bases from J, with 10 bases in between. CDR3 length: 15 amino acids. Germline V gene lookup returns CDR1 LGHNA and CDR2 YNFKEQ. Here the CDR3 DNA reads TGTGCCAGCAGCCAAGATCTTGGCCCTCAAGAGACCCAGTACTTC. Translating it yields CASSQDLGPQETQYF.

This chain connects TRBV10-1 to TRBJ2-3; D gene ambiguous. The CDR3 covers 17 residues. V gave up 0 bases and J gave up 4 bases, with 17 bases separating them. In germline, CDR1 is WNHNN, CDR2 SYGVQD (reference sequence). CDR3 bases: TGCGCCAGCAGTGAGTCGAAACGGGCCCATTGCCCAGATACGCAGTATTTT. It specifies CASSESKRAHCPDTQYF.

The chain uses TRBV2 and TRBJ2-4; 8 nucleotides align to TRBD1. The CDR3 is 16 amino acids. The V gene's germline CDR1 is SNHLY and CDR2 FYNNEI. Trimming removed 1 base from V and 9 bases from J; junction bases left unmatched: 11. Here the CDR3 DNA reads TGTGCCAGCAGTGAAGAGATGACAGGGGTAGGAGGCATTCAGTACTTC. Its protein is CASSEEMTGVGGIQYF.